This TCR beta chain is from a study of T cell responses to AZD1222 COVID-19 vaccine (dated by TCRdb to the early 2020s). Some background on the complete study: AZD1222 recipients given second doses at about 4 weeks or at about 12 weeks were pooled, since spike-specific TCR depth and breadth were not found to differ between the two schedules. A total of about 240 trial participants underwent TCR sequencing, of whom some 210 received two doses of AZD1222 and about 25 received two doses of the MenACWY control vaccine. Trial participants were enrolled by age into subgroups of 18-55, 56-69 and 70-plus years, and roughly 160, 29 and 62 TCR-sequenced participants, respectively, were included in these subgroups.

In the paper's terms, the time point label means: baseline before first vaccination. Vaccinee samples came from UK trials COV001 and COV002, including a single-blind randomized controlled phase 2/3 trial of AZD1222 (ChAdOx1 nCoV-19) in healthy adults. Trial participant PBMC samples were collected at day 0 and day 28 after the second dose for TCRbeta chain sequencing. Comment on this clone: The antigen this receptor binds is unknown. One base away there is no much larger clone; base qualities are not given.

The full study reports these points: Conclusions about previously exposed vaccinees are limited because only five or six AZD1222 recipients were SARS-CoV-2 seropositive at baseline. Spike-specific TCR breadth and depth rose significantly after two AZD1222 doses compared with day 0 and with MenACWY recipients. No day 14 peak-response samples were available, so repertoires were characterized only after the peak T cell response. The 56-69-year group was small, and its depth increase did not reach significance, likely because of low power. CD4 TCRs associated with the vaccine covered the entire spike protein, and the dominant responses were in regions 160-218 and 743-854. Reportedly, close to half of the unique spike-specific TCRs recognized epitopes lying outside the regions that are mutated in the B.1.351 and B.1.1.7 variants. Participants were mostly white British and included more females than males, and it was suggested by the authors that clonal diversity may have been underestimated.

The CDR3 regions of human TCRbeta chains were analyzed by immunosequencing. The original methods were these. Repertoire TCRs were matched against a reference library of SARS-CoV-2-specific TCRs generated with the MIRA antigen-specificity platform. Breadth was defined as the fraction of unique TCRs that were SARS-CoV-2-associated. Depth was defined as the fraction of total T cells that were SARS-CoV-2-associated. Using the MIRA data, every spike-specific TCR was mapped to the spike region that the TCR reacted to and assigned to either a CD4 or a CD8 class. Log10-transformed breadth and depth values were compared by one-way ANOVA with Sidak's multiple comparisons tests. Imported from immuneACCESS, the table was reduced by TCRdb to in-frame sequences with V and J called. These copies leave out some clones; in studies compared against another copy, an unresolved V gene accounts for under half, and the cause of the remainder is not known. V and J calls and clone size are given by that table; D and trimming were obtained from the DNA. For this sample the table gives about 160,000 clones, of which over 75% were detected only once. Over 1.1% of the sample goes to the ten largest clones.

Trimming removed 5 bases from V and 8 bases from J, leaving 16 bases between the germline ends. The CDR3 numbers 14 residues from cysteine through phenylalanine. Solely the CDR3 DNA is kept, with 42 bases framed from the first base. CDR1 and CDR2, per the germline V gene, are KGHSH and LQKENI. This TCR was recovered from an adult in good health. Specimen: peripheral blood, collected on day 0 of AZD1222 vaccination. The chain is encoded by TRBV18 joined to TRBJ2-1; the D gene is tentatively TRBD1 or TRBD2, each matching 5 bases. The DNA sequence is given as TGTGCCAGCTCATATCCGGGACCCCCAGATGAGCAGTTCTTC. The translation is CASSYPGPPDEQFF.